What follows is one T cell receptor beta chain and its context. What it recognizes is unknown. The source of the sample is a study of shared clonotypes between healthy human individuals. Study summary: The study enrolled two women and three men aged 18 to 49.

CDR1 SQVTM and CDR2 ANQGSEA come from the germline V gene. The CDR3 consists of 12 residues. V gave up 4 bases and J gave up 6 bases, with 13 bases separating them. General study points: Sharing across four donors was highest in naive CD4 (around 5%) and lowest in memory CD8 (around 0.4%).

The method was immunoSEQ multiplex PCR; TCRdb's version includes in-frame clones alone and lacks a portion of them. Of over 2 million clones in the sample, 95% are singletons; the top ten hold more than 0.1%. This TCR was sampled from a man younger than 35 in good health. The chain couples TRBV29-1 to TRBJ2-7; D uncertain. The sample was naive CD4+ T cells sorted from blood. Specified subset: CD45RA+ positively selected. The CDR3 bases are TGCAGCGTTGGGTTGACATCCGTCGAGCAGTACTTC. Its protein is CSVGLTSVEQYF.